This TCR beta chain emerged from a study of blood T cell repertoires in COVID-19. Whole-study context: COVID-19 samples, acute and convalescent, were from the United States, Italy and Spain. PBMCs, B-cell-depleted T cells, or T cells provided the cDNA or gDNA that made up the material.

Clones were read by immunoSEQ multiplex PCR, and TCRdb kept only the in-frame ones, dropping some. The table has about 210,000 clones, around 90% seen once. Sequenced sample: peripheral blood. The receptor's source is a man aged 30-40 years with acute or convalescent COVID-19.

The CDR3 protein is CASRETGLGEAFF. As DNA, the CDR3 is TGTGCCAGCAGAGAGACAGGCCTAGGGGAAGCTTTCTTT. The chain is built from TRBV28 and TRBJ1-1; D is perhaps TRBD1 (6 bases). CDR3 size: 13 residues. Trimming pared 6 bases from V and 8 bases from J, leaving 16 bases between. Germline V gene sequence: CDR1 MDHEN, CDR2 SYDVKM. Variable domain in full (rest from reference TRBV28 and TRBJ1-1): DVKVTQSSRYLVKRTGEKVFLECVQDMDHENMFWYRQDPGLGLRLIYFSYDVKMKEKGDIPEGYSVSREKKERFSLILESASTNQTSMYLCASRETGLGEAFFGQGTRLTVV.